This is a list of T cell receptor beta chains from one sample in a study of CD8 T cells in ankylosing spondylitis. TCRdb analysed the 5' RACE reads with MiXCR anew, one entry per CDR3 protein. The sample shows fewer than 250,000 distinct CDR3 sequences, roughly a third of them seen only once. Sequencing input: blood, either unsorted or a sorted T cell fraction (not recorded which). These receptors originate from a male donor with ankylosing spondylitis or in good health (not recorded which). The CDR3 runs from the conserved cysteine through the conserved F or W. Each record gives: V gene, J gene, D gene, clone size, CDR3 protein, CDR3 DNA. The D gene is left open where the match is weak. Part of the rows lack a size; the others show once, few, many or a class for expanded clones.

TRBV20-1	TRBJ1-2	-	many	CSARSGAYGYTF	TGCAGTGCTAGATCGGGGGCATATGGCTACACCTTC
TRBV20-1	TRBJ2-3	TRBD2	few	CSASPGTSLDTQYF	TGCAGTGCTAGTCCGGGGACTAGTTTAGATACGCAGTATTTT
TRBV12-3/TRBV12-4	TRBJ2-1	TRBD2	-	CASSSVFSAAGAYNEQFF	TGTGCCAGCAGTTCAGTTTTCTCAGCGGCGGGGGCCTACAATGAGCAGTTCTTC
TRBV12-3/TRBV12-4	TRBJ2-2	TRBD2	-	CASSLRSGGAIGELFF	TGTGCCAGCAGTTTACGGAGCGGGGGGGCCATCGGGGAGCTGTTTTTT
TRBV20-1	TRBJ2-2	-	-	CSANVGVGELFF	TGCAGTGCCAATGTAGGAGTCGGGGAGCTGTTTTTT
TRBV28	TRBJ2-3	-	-	CASSFSYGVKAQYF	TGTGCCAGCAGTTTCTCGTACGGGGTAAAGGCGCAGTATTTT
TRBV20-1	TRBJ2-7	TRBD2	few	CSARSPGLAGSSYEQYF	TGCAGTGCTAGATCCCCGGGACTAGCGGGGAGCTCCTACGAGCAGTACTTC
TRBV20-1	TRBJ2-4	-	few	CSAREGGTAINIQYF	TGCAGTGCTAGAGAGGGGGGGACAGCCATCAACATTCAGTACTTC
TRBV6-5	TRBJ2-7	-	-	CASSYSAYEQYF	TGTGCCAGCAGTTACTCCGCCTACGAGCAGTACTTC
TRBV29-1	TRBJ1-2	-	few	CSVVFLGYGYTF	TGCAGCGTTGTATTTCTGGGCTATGGCTACACCTTC
TRBV12-3/TRBV12-4	TRBJ2-3	-	many	CASSLGSTDTQYF	TGTGCCAGCAGTTTAGGTAGCACAGATACGCAGTATTTT
TRBV12-3/TRBV12-4	TRBJ2-1	-	-	CASSTFDRYEQFF	TGTGCCAGCAGCACTTTTGACAGGTATGAGCAGTTCTTC
TRBV2	TRBJ2-3	-	few	CASMGDTSTDTQYF	TGTGCCAGCATGGGAGATACTAGCACAGATACGCAGTATTTT
TRBV10-3	TRBJ1-5	-	-	CAISASPGGRDQPQHF	TGTGCCATCAGTGCTTCCCCGGGGGGGCGAGATCAGCCCCAGCATTTT
TRBV12-3/TRBV12-4	TRBJ2-5	-	-	CASSPRGGPQYF	TGTGCCAGCAGCCCTCGGGGTGGGCCCCAGTACTTC
TRBV7-2	TRBJ1-1	TRBD1	few	CASSLDRGPYTEAFF	TGTGCCAGCAGCTTAGACAGGGGGCCCTACACTGAAGCTTTCTTT
TRBV6-1	TRBJ2-7	-	-	CASRPVNPGGGEQYF	TGTGCCAGCAGACCCGTGAATCCTGGGGGTGGCGAGCAGTACTTC
TRBV5-1	TRBJ2-1	TRBD1	-	CASSWRGQGITNEQFF	TGCGCCAGCAGCTGGCGCGGACAGGGAATAACCAATGAGCAGTTCTTC
TRBV4-2	TRBJ2-3	TRBD2	few	CASSQDRSGGASDTQYF	TGTGCCAGCAGCCAAGATCGGAGCGGGGGGGCCTCAGATACGCAGTATTTT
TRBV24-1	TRBJ2-1	-	-	CATSAELNEQFF	TGTGCCACCAGTGCAGAACTGAATGAGCAGTTCTTC
TRBV20-1	TRBJ2-1	-	-	CSARPRGFFNNEQFF	TGCAGTGCCCGGCCTCGTGGATTCTTCAACAATGAGCAGTTCTTC